This TCR beta chain was retrieved from a study of sequential checkpoint blockade in melanoma. Study-level information: Randomization was 1:1 between first-line nivolumab→ipilimumab and ipilimumab→nivolumab.

The CDR3 sequence is 19 residues long. Per the germline V gene, CDR1 is WSHSY and CDR2 is SAAADI. Trimming cost V 5 bases and J 5 bases, with 25 bases left between them. The treatment was: randomized to nivolumab then ipilimumab (arm A) or the reverse (arm B). Sorted cells were live CD3+CD8+, lacking CD19 and CD56, from PBMCs. Generated by immunoSEQ multiplex PCR, the TCRdb table keeps only in-frame clones and is missing some. The table lists 18,000 or so clones, around three fifths of them singletons, with 17% in the top ten. The sample here was CD8+ T cells sorted from blood (inferred from file names), taken from a patient given nivolumab and ipilimumab in sequence. This chain links TRBV10-2 with TRBJ2-6; D ambiguous. The sequence was collected from a human donor with melanoma. This CDR3 reads CASSSHYTSNQSRANVLTF. The CDR3, as DNA: TGCGCCAGCAGTTCGCACTACACTTCTAACCAAAGTCGGGCCAACGTCCTGACTTTC.